This TCR beta chain was recovered during a study of T cell responses to AZD1222 COVID-19 vaccine. Comment on this clone: Its target is unknown.

The method was immunoSEQ multiplex PCR; TCRdb's version includes in-frame clones alone and lacks a portion of them. This sample has 100,000 to 120,000 clones, with approximately 90% found just once. Whole-study results and caveats: Mapped onto spike, vaccine-associated CD4 TCRs spanned it and were dominant at 160-218 and 743-854. Repertoire sampling occurred only after the peak T cell response. As reported, nearly half of all spike-specific TCRs target variant regions that are unmutated.

Germline V gives CDR1 LNHNV, CDR2 YYDKDF (reference sequence). V was clipped by 7 bases and J by 4 bases; unmatched bases: 14. CDR3 length equals 17 residues. This rearrangement joins TRBV15 to TRBJ2-1; 9 bases match TRBD2. The TCR originated in an adult in good health. The sequenced sample was peripheral blood, obtained on day 0 of AZD1222 vaccination. The DNA of the CDR3 is TGTGCCACCACAGCAACAGAGACTAGCGGAAAATACAATGAGCAGTTCTTC. Translation gives CATTATETSGKYNEQFF.